This TCR beta chain came from a study of human T cells and chemical hapten exposure (dated by TCRdb to the early 2020s). Concerning the study at large: For sensitization, 2% DPC in acetone was applied to a roughly 2 cm by roughly 2 cm area of upper inner arm skin. Patients additionally received weekly therapeutic DPC doses to the scalp throughout the approximately 25-week study period. Patch tests used Finn chambers with 0.01% DPC on the upper back, scored after 6 days by International Contact Dermatitis Research Group standards. Most of the patients in the cohort were female, and the cohort covered alopecia areata with under or over 50% scalp involvement, alopecia totalis and alopecia universalis. The libraries were sequenced as a pool, and the TCR yield per sample differed mostly because of small variations in library volumes within the pool. The study tracked peripheral blood TCR repertoire changes in vivo during primary and secondary sensitization to the hapten diphenylcyclopropenone (DPC) in alopecia patients. Blood samples were taken from patients before sensitization (week 0) and at 2, 6 and about 24 weeks after DPC sensitization. For TCR sequencing, blood came from 25 to 35 alopecia patients at anywhere from one to four time points (pre-sensitization, 2, 6 and 24 weeks). What the study reported, not specific to this receptor: Repeated subsampling changed both the strength of the expansion versus patch-test correlation and the threshold at which the correlation became significant. All patients had alopecia, a presumed autoimmune disease, so their immune response might differ from that of healthy individuals. DPC sensitization did not change how many TCRs were above 1 in 1000 frequency, and no evidence was found of alterations in global repertoire structure. Patch test score correlated positively with the number of PT1 expanded TCRs, reaching significance at thresholds 8, 16 and 32 but not at 4. Expanded TCRs formed significantly more large CDR3 similarity clusters than pre-sensitization or healthy control sets, consistent with antigen-driven responses.

Receptors were amplified or captured by RACE. Sequencer: NextSeq 500. During library preparation, unique molecular identifiers were attached to individual cDNA molecules so that TCRs could be counted quantitatively and reproducibly. Both TCR alpha and TCR beta chains were sequenced from each blood RNA sample. Per the authors' processing: A median of about 87,000 TCRs per sample was observed, with a range of 23,224 to 690,600. The Decombinator software suite was used to annotate V, J and CDR3 in the TCR reads. To make PS versus PT1 abundance plots, every sample was subsampled to the same number of TCRs (28,000). Expanded TCRs were defined as absent before sensitization and observed at least eight times at the 2-week time point. Using fastp trimming at Q25 and MiXCR clonotype assembly, TCRdb reanalyzed the public sequencing data and kept in-frame beta chains. Each record represents a unique CDR3 protein, reported with the most common genes and DNA among its rows. The V and J calls were determined by TCRdb, not by the authors. Recorded for this sample are roughly 96,000 distinct CDR3 sequences; 7% to 10% of them occurred a single time. Approximately 2.2% of the sample belongs to the ten largest clones.

The intended sense of this specimen's time point label: patch test 2, 6 weeks after DPC sensitization. The treatment or condition tag for this specimen amounts to: therapeutic diphenylcyclopropenone sensitization with weekly scalp DPC. At every patch-test visit, the blood draw took place before the patch test was put on. Patients were eligible if aged 18 to 70, diagnosed with alopecia and judged suitable for DPC therapy, and pregnant patients were excluded. Total RNA was extracted from unfractionated whole blood that had been collected in Tempus Blood RNA tubes. V loses 2 bases of germline sequence and J loses 4 bases, and the interval between the two ends is 15 bases. The CDR3 measures 16 amino acids from cysteine to phenylalanine. Only CDR3 DNA is held: 48 bases, read in frame from base 1. From a lookup of the germline V gene, CDR1 and CDR2 are KGHSH and LQKENI. Only a few counts were recorded for this clonotype. There is no known antigen for this receptor. The record has no base qualities; no much larger clone is one base away.

The material was whole blood, obtained in connection with sensitization to the hapten diphenylcyclopropenone (DPC). This receptor was taken from a woman aged 40 to 50 with alopecia areata. Some clones in this sample may be carry-over from other donors' samples. The rearranged chain carries TRBV18 and TRBJ1-5; the D gene is perhaps TRBD1, on 5 matching bases. The DNA sequence reads TGTGCCAGCTCACCAGGAGAGGGGCGGGATAATCAGCCCCAGCATTTT. This yields the protein CASSPGEGRDNQPQHF.